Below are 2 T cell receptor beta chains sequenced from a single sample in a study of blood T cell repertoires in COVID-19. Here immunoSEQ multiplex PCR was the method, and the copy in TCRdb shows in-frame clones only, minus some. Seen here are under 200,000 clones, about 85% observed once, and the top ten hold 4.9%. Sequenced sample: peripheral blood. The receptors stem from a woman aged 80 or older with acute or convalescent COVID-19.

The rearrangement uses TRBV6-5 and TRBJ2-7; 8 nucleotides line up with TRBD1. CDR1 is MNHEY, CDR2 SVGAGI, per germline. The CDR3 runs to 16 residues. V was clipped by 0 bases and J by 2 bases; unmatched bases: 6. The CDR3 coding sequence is TGTGCCAGCAGTTACTCGATAGGGACAGGAGCCTACGAGCAGTACTTC. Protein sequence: CASSYSIGTGAYEQYF.

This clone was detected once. DNA for the CDR3: TGTGCCAGCAGCTTGGCGGGAGGACCGGGCACAGATACGCAGTATTTT. Translated, it gives CASSLAGGPGTDTQYF. The V gene is TRBV7-2, the J gene TRBJ2-3, with 8 nucleotides matching TRBD2. This CDR3 region has 16 residues. The J segment lost 1 base and the V segment lost 3 bases, leaving 6 bases of the junction unmatched. CDR1 is SGHTA and CDR2 is FQGNSA in the germline V gene. The variable domain in full, with the rest retrieved from reference TRBV7-2 and TRBJ2-3, is GAGVSQSPSNKVTEKGKDVELRCDPISGHTALYWYRQSLGQGLEFLIYFQGNSAPDKSGLPSDRFSAERTGGSVSTLTIQRTQQEDSAVYLCASSLAGGPGTDTQYFGPGTRLTVL.